These 25 T cell receptor beta chains were sequenced from one sample in a study of blood T cell repertoires in COVID-19. TCRdb's table, derived via immunoSEQ multiplex PCR, lists solely in-frame clones and lacks some. The sample includes about 210,000 clones, 70% to 90% of them seen just once. Sequencing input: PBMCs or T cells enriched from blood (not recorded which). These receptor sequences come from a woman in her 30s who had been exposed to COVID-19.

The chain uses TRBV4-1 and TRBJ1-1; unclear D gene. CDR1 and CDR2 (germline): MGHRA, YSYEKL. The CDR3 runs to 14 residues. Trimming removed 3 bases from V and 3 bases from J, with 11 bases in between. Written as DNA, the CDR3 is TGCGCCAGCAGCCAGGACTCTATTTACACTGAAGCTTTCTTT. It is translated as CASSQDSIYTEAFF.

The chain carries TRBV5-1 and TRBJ1-2, with TRBD1 identical over 10 bases. CDR3 length equals 13 residues. CDR1 SGHRS and CDR2 YFSETQ come from the germline V gene. V dropped 4 bases and J dropped 9; count of bases not matched to a gene: 6. CDR3 region: CASSNDRGLSYTF. In DNA form, the CDR3 reads TGCGCCAGCAGCAATGACAGGGGGCTGAGCTACACCTTC.

J is TRBJ1-4 and V is TRBV11-3; 7 bases align to TRBD1. The trim removed 3 bases at V and 6 bases at J, leaving 7 bases unmatched. The CDR3 runs 15 residues. The V gene's germline CDR1 is SGHNT and CDR2 YENEEA. The CDR3 here is CASSFRQGLYEKLFF. The CDR3 nucleotides are TGTGCCAGCAGCTTTCGACAGGGCCTATATGAAAAACTGTTTTTT.

The gene calls are TRBV6-1 and TRBJ2-2, with 8 bases lining up with TRBD1. With 4 bases clipped from V and 0 bases from J, the junction kept 4 bases outside the gene matches. Germline CDR1 and CDR2: MNHNS and SASEGT. The CDR3 consists of 16 residues. CDR3: CASSGGQAANTGELFF. CDR3 sequence (DNA): TGTGCCAGCAGTGGGGGACAGGCCGCGAACACCGGGGAGCTGTTTTTT.

The chain recombines TRBV27 with TRBJ1-1, with 7 bases matching TRBD1. Germline CDR1 reads MNHEY; CDR2 reads SMNVEV (reference sequence). The CDR3 consists of 14 residues. Trimming took 5 bases from V and 2 from J; bases not matched to a gene: 5. The CDR3 protein is CASSRDSPNTEAFF. In DNA form, the CDR3 reads TGTGCCAGCAGTCGGGACAGCCCTAACACTGAAGCTTTCTTT.

The chain has TRBV15 and TRBJ1-1; perhaps TRBD1 as D (6 bases). This CDR3 spans 14 amino acids. Germline V gene data show CDR1 as LNHNV and CDR2 as YYDKDF (reference sequence). V gave up 4 bases and J gave up 1 base, with 10 bases separating them. The CDR3 DNA is TGTGCCACCAGCATTGTAGGGGGGAACACTGAAGCTTTCTTT. This translates into CATSIVGGNTEAFF.

V and J are TRBV10-3 and TRBJ2-1; possible D gene TRBD2, 5 bases. Germline lookup yields CDR1 ENHRY and CDR2 SYGVKD. The CDR3 contains 15 residues. With 3 bases removed from V and 8 bases from J, the gap between germline ends came to 17 bases. The CDR3 DNA is TGTGCCATCAGTGATAAGGCTAGGGCGGGCGATGAGCAGTTCTTC. Amino acid sequence: CAISDKARAGDEQFF.

V usage is TRBV14 and J usage is TRBJ2-7; 8 bases fit TRBD2. CDR1 is SGHDN, CDR2 FVKESK, per germline. Losses at the gene ends were 0 bases for V and 2 bases for J; bases not matched to a gene: 9. The CDR3 sequence is 17 residues long. CDR3 protein: CASSQEGPGGLTYEQYF. The CDR3 coding sequence is TGTGCCAGCAGCCAAGAAGGTCCGGGGGGGCTTACCTACGAGCAGTACTTC.

This clone was recorded many times. The chain carries TRBV5-1 and TRBJ1-4, with D perhaps TRBD1 (6 bases). Germline V gene lookup returns CDR1 SGHRS and CDR2 YFSETQ. V lost 7 bases to trimming and J lost 5 bases, with 18 bases between them. CDR3 length: 15 amino acids. The CDR3 region has the DNA TGCGCCAGCCTCCGGGCTCCAGGGGACAATGAAAAACTGTTTTTT. Translating gives CASLRAPGDNEKLFF.

The J gene is TRBJ1-4, the V gene TRBV5-4, with 8 bases aligning to TRBD1. The CDR3 sequence is 16 residues long. Germline V gives CDR1 SGHNT, CDR2 YYREEE (reference sequence). V was clipped by 0 bases and J by 5 bases; unmatched bases: 6. CDR3: CASSLGDRNGNEKLFF. The CDR3 nucleotides read TGTGCCAGCAGCTTGGGGGACAGGAATGGGAATGAAAAACTGTTTTTT.

This chain links TRBV5-1 with TRBJ2-1, with D possibly matching TRBD2 (6 bases). V gave up 4 bases and J gave up 5 bases, with 13 bases separating them. CDR3 length equals 14 residues. Germline CDR1 SGHRS, CDR2 YFSETQ. The DNA of the CDR3 is TGCGCCAGCAGCGGGGGGACGGGAAACAATGAGCAGTTCTTC. Translating it yields CASSGGTGNNEQFF. Variable domain in full (rest from reference TRBV5-1 and TRBJ2-1): KAGVTQTPRYLIKTRGQQVTLSCSPISGHRSVSWYQQTPGQGLQFLFEYFSETQRNKGNFPGRFSGRQFSNSRSEMNVSTLELGDSALYLCASSGGTGNNEQFFGPGTRLTVL.

The chain is built from TRBV18 and TRBJ2-5; 7 bases agree with TRBD2. J was trimmed by 2 bases and V by 7 bases; bases with no gene match: 10. CDR1 is KGHSH, CDR2 LQKENI, per germline. The CDR3 length is 15 residues. The DNA of the CDR3 is TGTGCCAGCTACACCGGGACTAAACCTCAAGAGACCCAGTACTTC. Its protein is CASYTGTKPQETQYF.

CDR3 protein: CASSQDYLGAVTQYF. CDR3 in DNA: TGTGCCAGCAGCCAAGATTACCTAGGGGCGGTGACCCAGTACTTC. This sequence joins TRBV4-2 and TRBJ2-5; possibly TRBD1 for D (5 bases). Germline V gene data show CDR1 as LGHNA and CDR2 as YNFKEQ. The CDR3 is 15 amino acids. The V end lost 0 bases, the J end lost 7 bases, and 15 bases lay between the germline ends.

The V call is TRBV6-5, the J call TRBJ2-3; TRBD2 aligns across 9 bases. With 6 bases clipped from V and 5 bases from J, the junction kept 9 bases outside the gene matches. This CDR3 has 15 amino acids. Germline CDR1 is MNHEY and CDR2 is SVGAGI. The CDR3 DNA follows: TGTGCCAGCAGACCCCTTGCGGGGGGGAAAGATACGCAGTATTTT. Amino acid sequence: CASRPLAGGKDTQYF.

This rearrangement joins TRBV7-8 to TRBJ1-2; 8 positions match TRBD1. J gave up 5 bases and V 0 bases, and 5 bases lay outside the gene matches. The V gene's germline CDR1 is SGHVS and CDR2 FQNEAQ. The CDR3 is made up of 15 amino acids. The chain's CDR3 is CASSLAPTGAYGYTF. The CDR3 DNA is TGTGCCAGCAGCTTAGCGCCGACAGGGGCTTATGGCTACACCTTC.

V is TRBV11-3 and J is TRBJ2-3, with TRBD1 matching 7 bases. Looked up from germline, CDR1 is SGHNT and CDR2 is YENEEA. The CDR3 totals 13 residues. The V gene end was trimmed by 10 bases and the J gene end by 0 bases; junction bases not matched to a gene: 4. CDR3 DNA: TGTGCCACCCGGACAGGAAGCACAGATACGCAGTATTTT. The encoded protein is CATRTGSTDTQYF.

The gene calls are TRBV4-1 and TRBJ1-2, with 9 bases that match TRBD1. Germline-derived CDR1 and CDR2 are MGHRA and YSYEKL. The V gene end was trimmed by 0 bases and the J gene end by 8 bases; junction bases not matched to a gene: 10. This CDR3 is built from 16 residues. Here the CDR3 reads CASSQDLTGGVVGYTF. In DNA form, the CDR3 reads TGCGCCAGCAGCCAAGATCTGACAGGGGGTGTAGTCGGCTACACCTTC.

The chain uses TRBV6-5 and TRBJ2-7; D not certain. V lost 5 bases and J 0 bases, leaving 5 bases between the germline ends. The CDR3 totals 12 residues. Germline values: CDR1 MNHEY, CDR2 SVGAGI. The CDR3 region has the DNA TGTGCCAGCAGTACAAACTCCTACGAGCAGTACTTC. Its protein is CASSTNSYEQYF.

The V gene is TRBV19, the J gene TRBJ1-2; TRBD1 aligns across 7 bases. V lost 6 bases, J lost 2 bases, and 6 bases stayed unmatched. Germline CDR1 reads LNHDA; CDR2 reads SQIVND (reference sequence). CDR3 length: 14 residues. In DNA form, the CDR3 reads TGTGCCAGTAGGTGGTCGGGACAGAACTATGGCTACACCTTC. Encoded protein: CASRWSGQNYGYTF.

The V call is TRBV29-1, the J call TRBJ1-2, with D possibly being TRBD1 (5 bases). V was pared by 1 base and J by 0 bases, with 18 bases between. This CDR3 region has 17 residues. The germline CDR1 and CDR2 sequences are SQVTM and ANQGSEA. The CDR3 region has the DNA TGCAGCGTTGAAGGTGCCGGATTTAGGGGCACTAACTATGGCTACACCTTC. It translates to CSVEGAGFRGTNYGYTF.

The chain combines TRBV14 with TRBJ2-7; D remains unclear. The CDR3 sequence is 12 residues long. Trimming stripped 1 base from V and 3 bases from J, with 4 bases between. The germline V gene encodes CDR1 SGHDN and CDR2 FVKESK. CDR3 sequence (DNA): TGTGCCAGCAGCCAAGCCCTCTACGAGCAGTACTTC. This gives the protein CASSQALYEQYF.

The V gene is TRBV11-3, the J gene TRBJ2-4, with 7 bases identical to TRBD1. Germline V gene lookup returns CDR1 SGHNT and CDR2 YENEEA. The CDR3 runs 18 residues. V lost 0 bases and J lost 0; bases outside the gene matches: 8. The DNA of the CDR3 is TGTGCCAGCAGCTTAGACTGGTGGCAGGGGGTAGCCAAAAACATTCAGTACTTC. Translation gives CASSLDWWQGVAKNIQYF.

In its sample, this clone was seen a few times. The rearrangement joins TRBV5-6 to TRBJ1-4; D not resolved. CDR3 length: 16 residues. Germline lookup yields CDR1 SGHDT and CDR2 YYEEEE. V was cut by 0 bases and J by 1 base, with 10 bases left in between. The CDR3 DNA reads as TGTGCCAGCAGCTTGGCCGCGCGGGGAACTAATGAAAAACTGTTTTTT. Its protein is CASSLAARGTNEKLFF.

The V call is TRBV11-3, the J call TRBJ1-6; no reliable D call. The V and J ends lost 3 bases and 5 bases respectively, with 5 bases between them. Germline V lookup: CDR1 SGHNT, CDR2 YENEEA. The CDR3 spans 13 residues. The CDR3 region has the DNA TGTGCCAGCAGCTTGAGAAATAATTCACCCCTCCACTTT. Amino acids: CASSLRNNSPLHF.

This clone was recorded only once. This chain uses TRBV3-1 (or the pseudogene TRBV3-2) with TRBJ2-5; the D gene is possibly TRBD2 (6 bases). Germline V gene data show CDR1 as LGHDT and CDR2 as YNNKEL (reference sequence). The CDR3 has 13 residues. Trimming took 5 bases from V and 5 from J, leaving 12 bases between them. In DNA form, the CDR3 reads TGTGCCAGCAGCTTGGGAGGTTCGGAGACCCAGTACTTC. As protein: CASSLGGSETQYF.